The 5 T cell receptor beta chains given below trace back to one sample, sequenced in a study of blood T cell repertoires in COVID-19. Only in-frame clones appear in the TCRdb table, and some are missing; sequencing was by immunoSEQ multiplex PCR. The table records a few hundred thousand clones, 86% of them present only once. Sequences were obtained from peripheral blood. The receptors stem from a man aged 25-40 years with active or convalescent COVID-19.

The genes are TRBV5-6 and TRBJ2-2, with D tentatively TRBD2 (6 bases). Germline V gene lookup returns CDR1 SGHDT and CDR2 YYEEEE. The CDR3 extends over 19 amino acids. V was clipped by 2 bases and J by 4 bases, with 24 bases between them. Here the CDR3 DNA reads TGTGCCAGCAGCTTCTTTCTTGGCAGGGACCTCGGGAGCACCGGGGAGCTGTTTTTT. Translating gives CASSFFLGRDLGSTGELFF.

The chain recombines TRBV29-1 with TRBJ2-5; 7 bases align to TRBD1. This CDR3 region has 12 residues. Germline lookup yields CDR1 SQVTM and CDR2 ANQGSEA. The trim removed 7 bases at V and 5 bases at J, leaving 7 bases unmatched. Here the CDR3 DNA reads TGCAGCGCTGGAACAGGGGCCGAGACCCAGTACTTC. Its protein is CSAGTGAETQYF.

This clone was recorded once. The chain combines TRBV5-1 with TRBJ2-1; the match to TRBD2 covers 11 bases. CDR3 length: 16 amino acids. V trimming: 0 bases; J trimming: 7 bases; junction bases outside the gene matches: 6. Germline V gives CDR1 SGHRS, CDR2 YFSETQ. The CDR3 reads CASSLGLAGTLNEQFF. The DNA of the CDR3 is TGCGCCAGCAGCTTGGGACTAGCGGGGACATTGAATGAGCAGTTCTTC.

The CDR3 sequence is CASSQASGDYNEQFF. As DNA, the CDR3 is TGTGCCAGCAGCCAAGCCTCGGGGGACTACAATGAGCAGTTCTTC. V and J are TRBV3-1 (or the pseudogene TRBV3-2) and TRBJ2-1; perhaps TRBD2 as D (6 bases). CDR1 and CDR2 (germline): LGHDT, YNNKEL (reference sequence). V dropped 1 base and J dropped 3 bases, with 10 bases sitting between them. This CDR3 comprises 15 residues.

In its sample, this clone was seen once. The chain combines TRBV5-6 with TRBJ1-1; no firm D call. Germline V gene lookup returns CDR1 SGHDT and CDR2 YYEEEE. The CDR3 length is 13 residues. The V gene lost 5 bases and the J gene lost 1 base, with 9 bases spanning the gap. The CDR3 sequence: CASRMRRNTEAFF. CDR3 nucleotides: TGTGCCAGCAGGATGCGGAGGAACACTGAAGCTTTCTTT.